A single sample gave rise to the 8 T cell receptor beta chains below, sequenced in a study of identical twins. TCRdb reprocessed the 5' RACE reads via MiXCR and lists one record per CDR3 protein. The sample consists of about 210,000 distinct CDR3 sequences, approximately 9% of them appearing once. Sample: memory (CD45RO+) T cells sorted from blood. The receptor source for this set is a woman aged 18-29 years in good health.

In its sample, this clonotype was seen a few times. The chain carries TRBV5-1 and TRBJ2-5, with 16 bases matching TRBD2. CDR3 length: 19 residues. Germline V gives CDR1 SGHRS, CDR2 YFSETQ. The trim removed 3 bases at V and 4 bases at J, leaving 12 bases unmatched. The CDR3 DNA reads as TGCGCCAGCAGCTCTCCGGTCGGGACTAGCGGGAGGGTAGGAGAGACCCAGTACTTC. This codes for CASSSPVGTSGRVGETQYF.

The V call is TRBV5-1, the J call TRBJ2-3; D remains ambiguous. Trimming cost V 0 bases and J 2 bases, with 10 bases left between them. CDR3 length equals 15 residues. Germline V gene lookup returns CDR1 SGHRS and CDR2 YFSETQ. For the CDR3, the DNA is TGCGCCAGCAGCTTGGCCCTCCATATCACAGATACGCAGTATTTT. Translation gives CASSLALHITDTQYF.

The chain joins TRBV10-3 to TRBJ1-2; 10 bases line up with TRBD1. Germline trimming cut 2 bases from V and 4 bases from J; bases unmatched to any gene: 13. The CDR3 is 18 amino acids. The germline gives CDR1 ENHRY, CDR2 SYGVKD. The chain's CDR3 is CAISEPLTGQGGSYGYTF. The CDR3 DNA follows: TGTGCCATCAGTGAGCCACTAACAGGACAGGGGGGAAGCTATGGCTACACCTTC.

The chain joins TRBV7-9 to TRBJ2-7; possible D gene TRBD1, 6 bases. The CDR3 is 14 amino acids. V shed 3 bases and J shed 2 bases, with 11 bases lying between them. In germline, CDR1 is SEHNR, CDR2 FQNEAQ (reference sequence). The CDR3 reads CASSFQGGAYEQYF. CDR3 bases: TGTGCCAGCAGCTTTCAAGGGGGAGCCTACGAGCAGTACTTC.

The chain carries TRBV20-1 and TRBJ2-3, with 7 bases aligning to TRBD1. This CDR3 contains 11 residues. Losses at the gene ends were 4 bases for V and 7 bases for J; bases not matched to a gene: 2. Germline V lookup: CDR1 DFQATT, CDR2 SNEGSKA (reference sequence). CDR3 amino acids: CSATTGNTQYF. CDR3 in DNA: TGCAGTGCTACGACAGGGAATACGCAGTATTTT.

CDR3 amino acids: CASSLSPQGTSGYTF. As DNA, the CDR3 is TGCGCCAGCAGCTTGAGCCCGCAGGGTACATCGGGCTACACCTTC. The chain recombines TRBV5-1 with TRBJ1-2, with a possible D match to TRBD1 (5 bases). Germline V gene lookup returns CDR1 SGHRS and CDR2 YFSETQ. The V gene lost 1 base and the J gene lost 8 bases, with 18 bases spanning the gap. This CDR3 region has 15 residues.

V gene TRBV12-3 or TRBV12-4 combines with J gene TRBJ1-6; D unclear. The V and J ends lost 4 bases and 10 bases respectively, with 8 bases between them. This CDR3 region has 12 residues. CDR3 in DNA: TGTGCCAGCAGTTCAGGTTTCTCACCCCTCCACTTT. Amino acids: CASSSGFSPLHF.

There are a few counts of this clonotype. It is likely a read error, because the conserved phenylalanine at the end of the CDR3 is missing. The CDR3 reads CSVDTTGTGRYEQYI. The CDR3 DNA follows: TGCAGCGTTGATACGACCGGGACAGGGCGCTACGAGCAGTACATC. This chain links TRBV29-1 with TRBJ2-7; the match to TRBD1 covers 9 bases. This CDR3 has 15 amino acids. Germline CDR1 SQVTM, CDR2 ANQGSEA. Unmatched junction bases numbered 9, after V lost 3 bases and J lost 3 bases.